This entry features one T cell receptor (beta chain) sequence. This specimen includes other DNA sequences encoding the same CDR3. The source of the sample is a study of shared clonotypes between healthy human individuals. Trimming left V 0 bases short and J 2 bases short, with 0 bases between. Germline-derived CDR1 and CDR2 are GTSNPN and SVGIG (reference sequence). The CDR3 is made up of 11 amino acids. Sequencing used immunoSEQ multiplex PCR; TCRdb keeps in-frame clones, though not all of them. The data contain 600,000 to 800,000 clones, 72% of them singletons. The source of this sequence is a woman in her 30s in good health. Sequencing used memory CD4+ T cells sorted from blood. Described subset: CD45RA-negative fraction. V usage is TRBV30 and J usage is TRBJ2-3, with D uncertain. The CDR3 is CAWSVTDTQYF. CDR3 nucleotide sequence: TGTGCCTGGAGTGTCACAGATACGCAGTATTTT.